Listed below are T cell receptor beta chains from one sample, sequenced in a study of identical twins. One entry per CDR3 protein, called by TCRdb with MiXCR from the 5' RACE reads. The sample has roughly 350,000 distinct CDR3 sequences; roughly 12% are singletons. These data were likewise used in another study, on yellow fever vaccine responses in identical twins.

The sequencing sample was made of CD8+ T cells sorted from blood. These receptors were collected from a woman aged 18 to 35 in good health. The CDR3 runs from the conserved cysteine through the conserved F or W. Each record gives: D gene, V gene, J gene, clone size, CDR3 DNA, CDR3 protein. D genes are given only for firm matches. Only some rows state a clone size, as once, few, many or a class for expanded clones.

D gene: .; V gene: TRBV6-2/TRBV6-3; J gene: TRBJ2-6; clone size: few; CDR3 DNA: TGTGCCAGCAGTTTTGACAACTCTGGGGCCAACGTCCTGACTTTC; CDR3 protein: CASSFDNSGANVLTF
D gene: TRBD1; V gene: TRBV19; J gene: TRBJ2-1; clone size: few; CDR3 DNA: TGTGCCAGTAGCTTCACCGGGACAGGGTTTATCAATGAGCAGTTCTTC; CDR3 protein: CASSFTGTGFINEQFF
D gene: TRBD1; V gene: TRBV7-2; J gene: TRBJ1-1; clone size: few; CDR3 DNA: TGTGCCAGCAGCGCCCCGGGACAGGGGTTGAACACTGAAGCTTTCTTT; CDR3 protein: CASSAPGQGLNTEAFF
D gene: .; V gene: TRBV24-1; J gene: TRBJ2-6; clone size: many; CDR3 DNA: TGTGCCACCTTCGATTCTGGGGCCAACGTCCTGACTTTC; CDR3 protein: CATFDSGANVLTF
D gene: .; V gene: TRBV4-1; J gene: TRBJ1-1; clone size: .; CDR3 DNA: TGCGCCAGCAGCCAAGTTATTCCGCCAGCGGGGCGGCCTGAAGCTTTCTTT; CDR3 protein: CASSQVIPPAGRPEAFF
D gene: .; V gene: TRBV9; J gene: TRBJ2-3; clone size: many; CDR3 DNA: TGTGCCAGCAGCGTATCTAGCACAGATACGCAGTATTTT; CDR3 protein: CASSVSSTDTQYF
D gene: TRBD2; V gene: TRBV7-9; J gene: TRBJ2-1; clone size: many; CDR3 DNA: TGTGCCAGCAGCTTAGCGCGAGGGAGGGCCAACAATGAGCAGTTCTTC; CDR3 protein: CASSLARGRANNEQFF
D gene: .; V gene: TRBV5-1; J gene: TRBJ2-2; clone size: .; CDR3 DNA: TGCGCCAGCAGCTCTAAGCAGGGTGGTATCAGCACCGGGGAGCTGTTTTTT; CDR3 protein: CASSSKQGGISTGELFF
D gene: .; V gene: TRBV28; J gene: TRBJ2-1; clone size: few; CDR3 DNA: TGTGCCAGCAGTTTATACGAGGGTAGCTCCTACAATGAGCAGTTCTTC; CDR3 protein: CASSLYEGSSYNEQFF
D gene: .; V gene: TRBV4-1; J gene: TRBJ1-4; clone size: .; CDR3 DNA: TGCGCCAGCAGCCAGACCGGGGGCTGGGGTGAAAAACTGTTTTTT; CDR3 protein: CASSQTGGWGEKLFF
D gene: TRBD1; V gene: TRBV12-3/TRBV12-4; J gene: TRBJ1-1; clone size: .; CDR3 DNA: TGTGCCAGCAGTTTCGGCCCGGACAGGGGAAGATTCGTAAGGGCTGAAGCTTTCTTT; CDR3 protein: CASSFGPDRGRFVRAEAFF
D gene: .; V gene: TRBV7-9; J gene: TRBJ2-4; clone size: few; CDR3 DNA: TGTGCCAGCGAGCTATCCGTTAGGGGGGCCAAAAACATTCAGTACTTC; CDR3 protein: CASELSVRGAKNIQYF
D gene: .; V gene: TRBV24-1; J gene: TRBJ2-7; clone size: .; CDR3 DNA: TGTGCCACCAGTGATTCCGACTACTACGAGCAGTACTTC; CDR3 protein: CATSDSDYYEQYF
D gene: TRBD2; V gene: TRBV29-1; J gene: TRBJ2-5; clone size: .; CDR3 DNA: TGCAGCGTTGCCGGACTAGCGGGCAAAGAGACCCAGTACTTC; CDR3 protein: CSVAGLAGKETQYF
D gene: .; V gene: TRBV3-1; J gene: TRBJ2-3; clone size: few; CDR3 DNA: TGTGCCAGCAGCCAAGGAATAGTGACAGATACGCAGTATTTT; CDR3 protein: CASSQGIVTDTQYF
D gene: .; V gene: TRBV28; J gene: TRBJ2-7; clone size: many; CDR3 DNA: TGTGCCAGCAGTTTATCGATTTCCTACGAGCAGTACTTC; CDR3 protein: CASSLSISYEQYF
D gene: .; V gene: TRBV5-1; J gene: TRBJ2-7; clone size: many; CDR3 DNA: TGCGCCAGCAGCTTGTATATGAGTGCCTACGAGCAGTACTTC; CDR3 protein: CASSLYMSAYEQYF
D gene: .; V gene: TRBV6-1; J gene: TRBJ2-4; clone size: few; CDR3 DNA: TGTGCCAGCAGTGAAGGTCCAGGGAGGACCAAAAACATTCAGTACTTC; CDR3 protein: CASSEGPGRTKNIQYF
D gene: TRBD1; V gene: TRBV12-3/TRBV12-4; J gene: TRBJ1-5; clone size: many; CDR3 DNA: TGTGCCAGCAGTCCAGGGGGCGCGGGTCAGCCCCAGCATTTT; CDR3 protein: CASSPGGAGQPQHF
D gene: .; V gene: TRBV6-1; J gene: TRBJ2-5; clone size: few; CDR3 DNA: TGTGCCAGCAGCTTTACAAGGGGAGAGACCCAGTACTTC; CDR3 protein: CASSFTRGETQYF
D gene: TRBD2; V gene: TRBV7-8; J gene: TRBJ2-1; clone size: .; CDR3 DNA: TGTGCCACCAGCCCAGAGGGAGGGGAGGACAATGAGCAGTTCTTC; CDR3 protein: CATSPEGGEDNEQFF
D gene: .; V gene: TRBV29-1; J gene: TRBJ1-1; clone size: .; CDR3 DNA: TGCAGCGTTGTTGGTAAGTGCTGTCGCACTGAAGCTTTCTTT; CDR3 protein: CSVVGKCCRTEAFF
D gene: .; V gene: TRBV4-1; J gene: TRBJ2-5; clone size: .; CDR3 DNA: TGCGCCAGCAGCCAAGAGTCTAGCCACCAAGAGACCCAGTACTTC; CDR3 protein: CASSQESSHQETQYF
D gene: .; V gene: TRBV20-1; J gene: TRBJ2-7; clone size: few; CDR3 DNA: TGCAGTGCCACCCTCCCCCTCGCTCTACCGCCGAGTTCTAACGAGCAGTACTTC; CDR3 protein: CSATLPLALPPSSNEQYF
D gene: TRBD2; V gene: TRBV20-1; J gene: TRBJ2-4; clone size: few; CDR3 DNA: TGCAGTGCCAGCCCCGGAGCGGGAGGGCCTGCAAACATTCAGTACTTC; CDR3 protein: CSASPGAGGPANIQYF
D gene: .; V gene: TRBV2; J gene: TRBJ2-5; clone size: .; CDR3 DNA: TGTGCCAGCCCCAGCGTTGGCGAACAAGAGACCCAGTACTTC; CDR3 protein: CASPSVGEQETQYF
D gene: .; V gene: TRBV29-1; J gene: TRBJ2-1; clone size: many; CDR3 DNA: TGCAGCGCTTCGCTGGGGTCCTACAATGAGCAGTTCTTC; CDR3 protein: CSASLGSYNEQFF
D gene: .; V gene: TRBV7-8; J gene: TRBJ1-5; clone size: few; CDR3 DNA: TGTGCCAGCAGCTTTTACACCTCTGGCAATCAGCCCCAGCATTTT; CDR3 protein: CASSFYTSGNQPQHF
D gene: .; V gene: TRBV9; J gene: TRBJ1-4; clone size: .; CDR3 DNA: TGTGCCAGCAGCGCCGTGGGCGGAGGGGCTGAAAAACTGTTTTTT; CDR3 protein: CASSAVGGGAEKLFF
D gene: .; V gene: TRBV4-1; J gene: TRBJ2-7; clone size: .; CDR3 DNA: TGCGCCAGCAGCCATGAACCCCTTGGGGCGGACTCCTACGAGCAGTACTTC; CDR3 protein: CASSHEPLGADSYEQYF
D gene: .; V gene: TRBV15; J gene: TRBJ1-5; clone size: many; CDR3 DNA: TGTGCCACCAGCAGCAGGGACTCTAATCAGCCCCAGCATTTT; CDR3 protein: CATSSRDSNQPQHF
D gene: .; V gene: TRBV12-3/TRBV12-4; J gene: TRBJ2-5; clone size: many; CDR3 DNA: TGTGCCAGCAGTATCGGACGGAAACGGGAGACCCAGTACTTC; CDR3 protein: CASSIGRKRETQYF
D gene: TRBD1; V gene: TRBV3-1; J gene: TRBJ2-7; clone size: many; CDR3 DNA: TGTGCCAGCAGCTACCTGGACAGGGAGTACGAGCAGTACTTC; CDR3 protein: CASSYLDREYEQYF
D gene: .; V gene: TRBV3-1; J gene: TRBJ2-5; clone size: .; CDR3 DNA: TGTGCCAGCAGCCAGGCTGGAAAAGATCGCCAAGAGACCCAGTACTTC; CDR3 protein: CASSQAGKDRQETQYF
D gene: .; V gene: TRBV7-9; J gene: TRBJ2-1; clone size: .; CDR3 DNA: TGTGCCAGCAGCTTAGCGACAATCTACAATGAGCAGTTCTTC; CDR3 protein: CASSLATIYNEQFF
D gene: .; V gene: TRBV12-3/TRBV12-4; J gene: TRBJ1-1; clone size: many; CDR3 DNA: TGTGCCAGCAGTTCACAGGGCACTGAAGCTTTCTTT; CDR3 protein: CASSSQGTEAFF
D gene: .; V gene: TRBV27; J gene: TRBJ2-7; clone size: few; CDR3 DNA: TGTGCCAGCAGTTTAGGGGCCGGGGCCGAGCAGTACTTC; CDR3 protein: CASSLGAGAEQYF
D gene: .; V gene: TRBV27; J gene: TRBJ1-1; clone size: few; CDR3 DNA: TGTGCCAGCAGTAGTTTCTTCAGGGTGCTAATGAACACTGAAGCTTTCTTT; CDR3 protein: CASSSFFRVLMNTEAFF
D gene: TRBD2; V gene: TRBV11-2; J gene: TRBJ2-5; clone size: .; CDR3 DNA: TGTGCCAGCAGCTTAGAGGCAGCGGGGAGATGGGAGACCCAGTACTTC; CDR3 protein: CASSLEAAGRWETQYF
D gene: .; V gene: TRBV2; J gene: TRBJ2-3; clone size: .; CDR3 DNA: TGTGCCAACCTCTCAATGGGCGGGAGCACAGATACGCAGTATTTT; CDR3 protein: CANLSMGGSTDTQYF
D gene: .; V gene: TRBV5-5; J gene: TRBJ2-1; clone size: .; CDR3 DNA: TGTGCCAGCAGCTTGATGGTGACACATTGGGATGAGCAGTTCTTC; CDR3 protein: CASSLMVTHWDEQFF
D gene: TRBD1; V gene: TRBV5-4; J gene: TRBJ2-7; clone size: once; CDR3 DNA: TGTGCCAGCAGATCCCCCGGGACAGGGGTCGACGAGCAGTACTTC; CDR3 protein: CASRSPGTGVDEQYF
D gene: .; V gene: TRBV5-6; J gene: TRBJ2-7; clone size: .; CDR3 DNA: TGTGCCAGCAGCTTGATGAGCGTGGGGATCGACTCCTACGAGCAGTACTTC; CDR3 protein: CASSLMSVGIDSYEQYF